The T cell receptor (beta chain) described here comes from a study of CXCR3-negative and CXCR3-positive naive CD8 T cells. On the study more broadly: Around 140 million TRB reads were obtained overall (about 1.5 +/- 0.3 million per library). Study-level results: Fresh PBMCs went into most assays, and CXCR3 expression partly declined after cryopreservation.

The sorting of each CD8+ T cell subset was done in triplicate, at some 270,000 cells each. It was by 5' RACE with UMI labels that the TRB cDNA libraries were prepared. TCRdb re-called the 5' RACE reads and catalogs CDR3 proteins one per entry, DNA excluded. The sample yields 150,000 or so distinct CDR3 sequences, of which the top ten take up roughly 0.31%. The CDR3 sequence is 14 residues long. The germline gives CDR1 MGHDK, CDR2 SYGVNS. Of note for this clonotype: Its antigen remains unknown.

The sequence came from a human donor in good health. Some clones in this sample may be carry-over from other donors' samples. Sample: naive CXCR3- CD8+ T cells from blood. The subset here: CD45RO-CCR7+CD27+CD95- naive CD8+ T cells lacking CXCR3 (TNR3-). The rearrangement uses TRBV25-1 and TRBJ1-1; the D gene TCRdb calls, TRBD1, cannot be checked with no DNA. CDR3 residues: CASSDWNGGTEAFF. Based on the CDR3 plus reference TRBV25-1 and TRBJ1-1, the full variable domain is EADIYQTPRYLVIGTGKKITLECSQTMGHDKMYWYQQDPGMELHLIHYSYGVNSTEKGDLSSESTVSRIRTEHFPLTLESARPSHTSQYLCASSDWNGGTEAFFGQGTRLTVV.